The present T cell receptor (beta chain) was sequenced within a study of shared T cell receptors in the human thymus (dated by TCRdb to the early 2020s). Broadly, across the study: The study investigated the way shared, self-reactive T-cell receptor alpha chains are produced in the human thymus.

The method was the immunoSEQ multiplex PCR assay. Imported from immuneACCESS, the table was reduced by TCRdb to in-frame sequences with V and J called. These copies leave out some clones; in studies compared against another copy, an unresolved V gene accounts for under half, and the cause of the remainder is not known. For this sample there are just under 550,000 clones; more than 75% appear just once. More than 0.01% of the sample belongs to the ten largest clones. Trimming takes 5 bases from V and 2 bases from J, and the germline ends sit 17 bases apart. The CDR1 and CDR2 encoded by the germline V gene (reference sequence) are SEHNR and FQNEAQ. The CDR3, cysteine through phenylalanine, is 16 amino acids long. Only the CDR3 part of the read is kept: 48 bases, read in frame from the first base. In this sample, this clone turned up once. Its specific antigen is unknown. Base qualities are not recorded, but no much larger clone differs from it by a single base.

The same sample was also used in a study of human thymus T cells. Reported in the second study: Donors were immunologically healthy infants undergoing open corrective cardiac surgery for congenital heart defects in Finland. Thymus tissue was obtained as surgical resects removed during corrective cardiac surgery. V and J gene segment usage appeared biased in both thymic and peripheral blood repertoires. The related research found that thymic TCR repertoires overlapped highly between unrelated individuals. The study used about 8 infant thymus samples plus four related peripheral blood samples to characterize TCR alpha and beta repertoires. The cohort included more than five male and a couple of female infants, with donor ages spanning 7 to 244 days. Thymocytes were mechanically released from the tissue and were stored as pellets of 10-30 million cells at -70 degrees C. Genomic DNA was extracted from frozen cell pellets with a QIAsymphony instrument. Using the immunoSEQ multiplex PCR assay, the TCRB and TCRAD loci were amplified from a standardized quantity of quality-controlled genomic DNA. Amplicons spanned the V(D)J region at a length sufficient to cover the CDR3 and identify V and J genes. Amplicon sequencing was performed on an Illumina platform through the commercial immunoSEQ service. Corrections for primer bias and sequencing errors followed previously described methods, while TCRAD and TCRB definitions were based on the IMGT database. immunoSEQ Analyzer 3.0 and VDJTools were used for repertoire analysis, which covered basic statistics, V/J segment usage, diversity estimates, rarefaction and pairwise overlap. Diversity was estimated using the Chao1, ChaoE, Efron-Thisted, Shannon and inverse Simpson indices, and was also estimated on datasets down-sampled to the size of the smallest sample. Repertoire overlap was determined by strict matching of CDR3 nucleotide sequence, V gene and J gene, and Jaccard-based multidimensional scaling clustering was applied. Thymus samples yielded on average around 850,000 unique TCRB clonotypes, compared with roughly 76,000 from blood samples.

Input material: thymocytes. This TCR came from a boy younger than two with a congenital heart defect. Donor details come from another sample of the same person, matched by shared clones. The chain is made from TRBV7-9 and TRBJ2-3; the D segment could be TRBD2, given 6 matching bases. The CDR3 protein: CASSPQAGGTTDTQYF. The nucleotides are TGTGCCAGCAGCCCTCAAGCGGGTGGAACCACAGATACGCAGTATTTT.